These T cell receptor beta chains were read from a single sample in a study of T cell responses to AZD1222 COVID-19 vaccine. Clones were sequenced by immunoSEQ multiplex PCR, and TCRdb holds only the in-frame ones, with some missing. The sample includes tens of thousands of clones, around nine tenths of them seen just once. This specimen was peripheral blood, taken 28 days after the second AZD1222 dose. The receptor source for this set is an adult who received the AZD1222 COVID-19 vaccine. The CDR3 runs from the conserved cysteine through the conserved F or W. The D gene is left open where the match is weak. Clone size is given for some rows only: seen once, a few or many times, or a class if the clone is expanded.

>.|15|TRBJ2-3|.|TRBV6-2/TRBV6-3
TGTGCCAGCAGTGCCGGGACACCAAGCACAGATACGCAGTATTTT
CASSAGTPSTDTQYF
>TRBD2|14|TRBJ2-1|.|TRBV18
TGTGCCAGCTCAGCAGGACTAGCTTACAATGAGCAGTTCTTC
CASSAGLAYNEQFF
>.|17|TRBJ2-7|.|TRBV4-3
TGCGCCAGCAGCCAAGACCCCCCTACAGGTTTTTCCTACGAGCAGTACTTC
CASSQDPPTGFSYEQYF
>.|14|TRBJ2-3|.|TRBV6-5
TGTGCCAGTAAGGGTGGGGGCGCGACAGATACGCAGTATTTT
CASKGGGATDTQYF
>.|15|TRBJ1-5|.|TRBV7-9
TGTGCCAGCAGTTTACAGGGAGATAGCAATCAGCCCCAGCATTTT
CASSLQGDSNQPQHF
>TRBD2|16|TRBJ2-3|.|TRBV7-8
TGTGCCAGCAGCCACCGGGACTATGGATTCACAGATACGCAGTATTTT
CASSHRDYGFTDTQYF
>.|15|TRBJ2-5|once|TRBV6-5
TGTGCCAGCAGTTCGGAGGTACCCCAACAAGAGACCCAGTACTTC
CASSSEVPQQETQYF
>TRBD1|18|TRBJ1-2|.|TRBV11-2
TGTGCCAGCAGCAGCGTCCGGGACAGGGTAGGGGAAAACTATGGCTACACCTTC
CASSSVRDRVGENYGYTF
>.|17|TRBJ2-5|.|TRBV3-1/TRBV3-2
TGTGCCAGCAGCCAAGTATCGAGGATTCAGGCCAAAGAGACCCAGTACTTC
CASSQVSRIQAKETQYF
>.|14|TRBJ1-4|.|TRBV28
TGTGCCACCCAGCTGTCATGGACTAATGAAAAACTGTTTTTT
CATQLSWTNEKLFF
>.|12|TRBJ2-5|.|TRBV18
TGTGCCAGCTCCTTCTCCCAAGAGACCCAGTACTTC
CASSFSQETQYF
>TRBD2|15|TRBJ2-5|.|TRBV5-4
TGTGCCAGCAGTTCGTCCGGGACTAGCGGGGAGACCCAGTACTTC
CASSSSGTSGETQYF